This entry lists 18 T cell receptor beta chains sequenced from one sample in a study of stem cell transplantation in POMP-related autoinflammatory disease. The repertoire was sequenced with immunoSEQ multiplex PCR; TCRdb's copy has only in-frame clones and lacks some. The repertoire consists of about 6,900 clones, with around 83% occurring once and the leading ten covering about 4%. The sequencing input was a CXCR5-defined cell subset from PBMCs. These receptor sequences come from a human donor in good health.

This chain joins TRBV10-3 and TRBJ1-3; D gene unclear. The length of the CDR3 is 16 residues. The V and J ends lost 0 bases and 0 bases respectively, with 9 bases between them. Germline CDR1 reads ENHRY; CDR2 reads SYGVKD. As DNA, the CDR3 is TGTGCCATCAGTGAGTCGGGATCGAGCTCTGGAAACACCATATATTTT. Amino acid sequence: CAISESGSSSGNTIYF.

The CDR3 here is CASSYSIQYGYTF. In nucleotides, the CDR3 is TGTGCCAGCAGTTACTCGATACAGTATGGCTACACCTTC. V usage is TRBV6-6 and J usage is TRBJ1-2; no clear D. This CDR3 comprises 13 residues. Trimming stripped 0 bases from V and 5 bases from J, with 7 bases between. Germline V lookup: CDR1 MNHNY, CDR2 SVGAGI (reference sequence).

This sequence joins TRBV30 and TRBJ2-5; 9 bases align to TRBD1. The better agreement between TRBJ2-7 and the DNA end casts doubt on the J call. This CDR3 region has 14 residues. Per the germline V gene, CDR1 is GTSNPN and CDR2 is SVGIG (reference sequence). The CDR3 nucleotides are TGTGCCTGTTCCGGGACAGGGTTCGCCTACGAGCAGTACTTC. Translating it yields CACSGTGFAYEQYF.

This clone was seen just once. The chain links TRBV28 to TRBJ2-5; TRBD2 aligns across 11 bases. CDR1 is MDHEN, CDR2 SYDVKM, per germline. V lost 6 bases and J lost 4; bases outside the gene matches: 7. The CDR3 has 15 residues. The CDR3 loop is CASSIAGGVRETQYF. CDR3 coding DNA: TGTGCCAGCAGCATAGCGGGGGGGGTTAGAGAGACCCAGTACTTC.

The CDR3 DNA sequence: TGTGCCAGCAGTTTCTCGACAGGGAACAATGAGCAGTTCTTC. Encoded protein: CASSFSTGNNEQFF. The chain carries TRBV6-6 and TRBJ2-1, with 7 positions matching TRBD1. The CDR3 is 14 amino acids. Germline V gives CDR1 MNHNY, CDR2 SVGAGI (reference sequence). The ends lost 4 bases at V and 5 bases at J; junction bases unmatched: 5.

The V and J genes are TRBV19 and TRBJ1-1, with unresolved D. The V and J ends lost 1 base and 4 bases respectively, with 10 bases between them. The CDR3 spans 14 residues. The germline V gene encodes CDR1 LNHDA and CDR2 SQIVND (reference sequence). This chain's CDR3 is CASSIVSTVTEAFF. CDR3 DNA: TGTGCCAGTAGTATAGTTTCAACAGTCACTGAAGCTTTCTTT. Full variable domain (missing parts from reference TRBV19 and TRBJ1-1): DGGITQSPKYLFRKEGQNVTLSCEQNLNHDAMYWYRQDPGQGLRLIYYSQIVNDFQKGDIAEGYSVSREKKESFPLTVTSAQKNPTAFYLCASSIVSTVTEAFFGQGTRLTVV.

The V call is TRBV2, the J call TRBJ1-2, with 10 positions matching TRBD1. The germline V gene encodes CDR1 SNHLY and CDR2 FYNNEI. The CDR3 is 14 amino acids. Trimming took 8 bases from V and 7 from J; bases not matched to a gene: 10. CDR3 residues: CASPEGTGAGGYTF. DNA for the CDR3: TGTGCCAGCCCAGAAGGGACAGGGGCTGGTGGCTACACCTTC.

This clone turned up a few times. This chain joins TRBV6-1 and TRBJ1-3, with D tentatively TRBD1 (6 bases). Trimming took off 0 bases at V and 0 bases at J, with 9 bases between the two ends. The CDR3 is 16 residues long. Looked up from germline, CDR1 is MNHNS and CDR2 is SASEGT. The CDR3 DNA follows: TGTGCCAGCAGTGAAGCTCCGGGGGCCTCTGGAAACACCATATATTTT. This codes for CASSEAPGASGNTIYF.

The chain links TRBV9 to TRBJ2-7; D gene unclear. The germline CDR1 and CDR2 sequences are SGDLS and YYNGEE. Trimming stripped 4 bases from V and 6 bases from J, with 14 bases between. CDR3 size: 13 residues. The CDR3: CASSRPPSTEQYF. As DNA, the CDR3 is TGTGCCAGCAGCCGACCGCCCTCTACCGAGCAGTACTTC.

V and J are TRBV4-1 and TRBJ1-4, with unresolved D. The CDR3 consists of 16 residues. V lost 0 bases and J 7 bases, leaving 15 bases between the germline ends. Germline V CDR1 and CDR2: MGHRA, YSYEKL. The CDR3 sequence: CASSQEIPITGEKLFF. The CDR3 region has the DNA TGCGCCAGCAGCCAAGAGATTCCTATCACGGGTGAAAAACTGTTTTTT.

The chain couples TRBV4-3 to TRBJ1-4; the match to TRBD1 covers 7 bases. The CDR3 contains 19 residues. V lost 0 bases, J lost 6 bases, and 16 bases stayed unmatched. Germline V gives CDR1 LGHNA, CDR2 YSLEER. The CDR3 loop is CASSQDLIRGSGGYEKLFF. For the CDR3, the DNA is TGCGCCAGCAGCCAAGATCTCATCAGGGGGAGCGGGGGTTATGAAAAACTGTTTTTT.

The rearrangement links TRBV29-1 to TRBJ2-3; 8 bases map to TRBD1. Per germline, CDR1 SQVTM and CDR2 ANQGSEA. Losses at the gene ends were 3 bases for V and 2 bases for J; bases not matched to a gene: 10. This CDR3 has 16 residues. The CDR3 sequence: CSVDEPGTGLTDTQYF. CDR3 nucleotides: TGCAGCGTTGATGAACCCGGGACAGGCCTCACAGATACGCAGTATTTT.

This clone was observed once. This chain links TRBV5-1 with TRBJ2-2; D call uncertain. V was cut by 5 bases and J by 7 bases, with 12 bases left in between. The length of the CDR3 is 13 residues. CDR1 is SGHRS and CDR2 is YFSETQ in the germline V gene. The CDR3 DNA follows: TGCGCCAGCAGTCTTGAAAGGGTCGGGGAGCTGTTTTTT. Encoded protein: CASSLERVGELFF.

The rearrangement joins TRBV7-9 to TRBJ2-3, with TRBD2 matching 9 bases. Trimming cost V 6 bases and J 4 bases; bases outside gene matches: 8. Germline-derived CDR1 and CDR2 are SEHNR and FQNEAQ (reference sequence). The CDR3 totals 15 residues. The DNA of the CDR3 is TGTGCCAGCAGGGCTCTGAGCGGGGGGTCAGATACGCAGTATTTT. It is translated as CASRALSGGSDTQYF.

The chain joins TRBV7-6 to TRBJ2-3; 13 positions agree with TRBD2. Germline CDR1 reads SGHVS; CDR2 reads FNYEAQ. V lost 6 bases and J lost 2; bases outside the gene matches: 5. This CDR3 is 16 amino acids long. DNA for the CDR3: TGTGCCAGCAGGCTGACTAGCGGGGGGCCCACAGATACGCAGTATTTT. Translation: CASRLTSGGPTDTQYF.

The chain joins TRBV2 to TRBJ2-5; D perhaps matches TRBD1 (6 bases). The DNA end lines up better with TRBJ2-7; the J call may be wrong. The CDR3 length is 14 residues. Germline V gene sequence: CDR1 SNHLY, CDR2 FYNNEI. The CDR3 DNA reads TGTGCCAGCAGTGCTGACAGGTATTCCTACGAGCAGTACTTC. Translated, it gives CASSADRYSYEQYF.

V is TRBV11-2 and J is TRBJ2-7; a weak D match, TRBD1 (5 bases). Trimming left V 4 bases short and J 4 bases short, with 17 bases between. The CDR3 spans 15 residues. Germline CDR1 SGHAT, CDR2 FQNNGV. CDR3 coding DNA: TGTGCCAGCAGCTCGCGACAGTCCCCCCCTTACGAGCAGTACTTC. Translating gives CASSSRQSPPYEQYF.

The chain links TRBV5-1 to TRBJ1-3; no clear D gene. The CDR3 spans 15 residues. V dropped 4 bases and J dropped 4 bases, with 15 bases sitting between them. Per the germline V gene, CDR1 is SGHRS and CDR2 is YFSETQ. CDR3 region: CASSATRGGGNTIYF. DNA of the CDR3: TGCGCCAGCAGCGCTACCCGTGGAGGGGGAAACACCATATATTTT.